Detailed here is one TCR beta chain. Its target antigen remains unknown. No much larger clone is present one base from it, and per-base qualities are unavailable. The time point label, read with the paper, signifies: approximately 11 months on ibrutinib. Approximately 2 micrograms of genomic DNA were extracted from cryopreserved PBMCs for TCR beta library preparation. Longitudinal blood samples from CLL patients receiving ibrutinib monotherapy were subjected to high-throughput TCR beta sequencing. The patients took part in an open-label, single-center phase 2 trial of ibrutinib monotherapy. A MiSeq instrument was used for deep resolution sequencing, which targeted depths ranging from 1 in 1 million up to 1 in 200,000 T cells, with coverage averaging 10x for each clonotype. TCR beta libraries were generated with the immunoSEQ hsTCRB Kit. In the source study's methods: The data were analyzed with ImmunoSEQ Analyzer and ImmunoSEQ Data Assistant, and V, D and J gene assignments followed IMGT definitions. Clonality, with values ranging from 0 to 1, was calculated as one minus the normalized Shannon entropy of productive rearrangement frequencies. Only overrepresented clonotypes making up at least 0.05% of each patient's repertoire were included in the public clonotype analysis. Roughly 13 age-matched healthy donor repertoires from immuneACCESS served as clonality controls. Imported from immuneACCESS, the table was reduced by TCRdb to in-frame sequences with V and J called. These copies leave out some clones; in studies compared against another copy, an unresolved V gene accounts for under half, and the cause of the remainder is not known. That table supplies the V and J calls and clone size; D and trimming were determined from the DNA. Present in this sample are under 150,000 clones, around 93% of which were seen just once. The ten largest make up more than 10% of the sample.

The data belong to a study of cytotoxic CD8 clonotypes in ibrutinib-treated CLL (dated by TCRdb to the early 2020s). In terms of the full investigation: The cohort had around twelve relapsed/refractory and 15 treatment-naive patients; about 17 were IGHV unmutated. Responses were partial in roughly 24 patients and complete in 2; after median about 70 months follow-up, roughly 14 stayed in remission and roughly twelve progressed. Response samples were taken after a median of roughly a year on treatment, ranging from about 6 to 40 months. An average of 255,043 productive templates and 94,082 productive rearrangements was obtained per sample. Of the approximately 90 people in the trial, around 24 had longitudinal samples available. Cryopreserved peripheral blood mononuclear cells were obtained prior to treatment, at the time of response, and at either disease progression or sustained remission. All remission and progressive disease samples were collected while patients were still receiving ibrutinib.

The investigation overall reported the following: Public clonotypes were rare and either shrank or stayed stable during treatment, and the rise in clonality at ibrutinib response reflected expansion of private clonotypes. Clonality rose at ibrutinib response, remained stable during sustained remission, and dropped back toward baseline at progression. Sampling times were not matched between sustained-remission and progressing patients, and lymph node repertoires were not studied. Baseline clonality exceeded that of age-matched healthy donors and correlated strongly with circulating CD8+ T-cell counts.

Taken from cysteine to phenylalanine, the CDR3 has 13 residues. The read is trimmed to its CDR3 DNA, 39 bases read in frame from base 1. V and J are truncated by 10 bases and 3 bases respectively, leaving an intervening sequence of 13 bases. Looking up the germline V gene yields CDR1 MGHDK and CDR2 SYGVNS. The sequence derives from a human donor with chronic lymphocytic leukemia. This material consisted of PBMCs, taken after 12 months of ibrutinib treatment. The receptor chain draws on TRBV25-1 and TRBJ2-1; the D gene is perhaps TRBD2, on 5 matching bases. The CDR3 in this case is CATSGWNYNEQFF. The DNA sequence is given as TGTGCCACCTCGGGATGGAACTACAATGAGCAGTTCTTC.